Listed below are T cell receptor beta chains from one sample, sequenced in a study of CD8 T cells in Susac syndrome. From the immunoSEQ multiplex PCR reads, TCRdb called clonotypes with MiXCR, one entry per CDR3 protein. The top ten hold roughly 0.099% of the sample, which has approximately 110,000 distinct CDR3 sequences, about 95% seen once. The sequenced sample was CD4+ T cells from PBMCs. The receptors here all came from a human donor in good health. The CDR3 runs from the conserved cysteine through the conserved F or W. The D gene is left open where the match is weak. Expanded clones are given a class, and other clones once, few, many or no size at all.

TGCGCCAGCACCTTGGACAGCATCTCTGGAAACACCATATATTTT,CASTLDSISGNTIYF,TRBJ1-3,NA,TRBV5-1,15,NA
TGTGCCAGCAGCTTCCTCCCGGAAGTGGAGCGGGAGCAGTACTTC,CASSFLPEVEREQYF,TRBJ2-7,NA,TRBV9,15,NA
TGCAGTGCTAGAGATCGTTTCCGGGACAGGGTACACGAGCAGTACTTC,CSARDRFRDRVHEQYF,TRBJ2-7,TRBD1,TRBV20-1,16,NA
TGTGCCAGCTCAACACGGGGGGCCACCGGGGAGCTGTTTTTT,CASSTRGATGELFF,TRBJ2-2,NA,TRBV3-1,14,NA
TGTGCCTGCCAGATCTCTGGAAACACCATATATTTT,CACQISGNTIYF,TRBJ1-3,NA,TRBV30,12,NA
TGTGCCAGCAGTTTGAGCACTGAAGCTTTCTTT,CASSLSTEAFF,TRBJ1-1,NA,TRBV12-3/TRBV12-4,11,NA
TGTGCCACCAGCAGAAGAGGGGCAGATACGCAGTATTTT,CATSRRGADTQYF,TRBJ2-3,NA,TRBV15,13,NA
TGTGCCTGGCGGGCCGATAAACCAAACACTGAAGCTTTCTTT,CAWRADKPNTEAFF,TRBJ1-1,NA,TRBV30,14,NA
TGTGCCAGCAGTTTAGACCCAAAGAGGGGTGGCTACACCTTC,CASSLDPKRGGYTF,TRBJ1-2,NA,TRBV6-5,14,once
TGTGCCAGCAGCTTAGGGACTTTGAACACTGAAGCTTTCTTT,CASSLGTLNTEAFF,TRBJ1-1,NA,TRBV7-8,14,NA
TGCAGTGCTAGGGGAGGAGGACAGGGGAACTATGGCTACACCTTC,CSARGGGQGNYGYTF,TRBJ1-2,TRBD1,TRBV20-1,15,NA